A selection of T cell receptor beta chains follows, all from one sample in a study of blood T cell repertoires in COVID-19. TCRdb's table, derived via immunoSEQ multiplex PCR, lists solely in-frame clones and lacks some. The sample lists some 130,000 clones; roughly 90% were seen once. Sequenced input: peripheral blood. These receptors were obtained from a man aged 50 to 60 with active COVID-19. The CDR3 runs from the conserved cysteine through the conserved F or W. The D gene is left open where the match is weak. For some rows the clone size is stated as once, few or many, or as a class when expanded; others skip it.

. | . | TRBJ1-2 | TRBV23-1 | TGCGCCAGCTGGAGGGAGGCTAACTATGGCTACACCTTC | CASWREANYGYTF
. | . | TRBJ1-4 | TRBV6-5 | TGTGCCAGCAGTTACTCGTGGCAGGGTAGTGAAAAACTGTTTTTT | CASSYSWQGSEKLFF
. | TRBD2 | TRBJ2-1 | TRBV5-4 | TGTGCCAGCAGCTTGGCCCGGGGGGCGGGAGGGAGCTCCTACAATGAGCAGTTCTTC | CASSLARGAGGSSYNEQFF
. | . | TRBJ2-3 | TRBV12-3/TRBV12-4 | TGTGCCAGCAGTTTTCTAGCCGCAGATACGCAGTATTTT | CASSFLAADTQYF
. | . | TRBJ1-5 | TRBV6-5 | TGTGCCAGCAGCGCCTATAGCAATCAGCCCCAGCATTTT | CASSAYSNQPQHF
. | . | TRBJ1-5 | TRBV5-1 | TGCGCCAGCAGCTTGGGAGGGTATGGTCAGCCCCAGCATTTT | CASSLGGYGQPQHF
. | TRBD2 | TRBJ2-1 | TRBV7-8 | TGTGCCAGCAGCCTAAGGACTAGCGGGGCCTATGAGCAGTTCTTC | CASSLRTSGAYEQFF
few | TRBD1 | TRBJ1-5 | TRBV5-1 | TGCGCCAGCAGTCTGGAGGGGGCAGGATATCAGCCCCAGCATTTT | CASSLEGAGYQPQHF
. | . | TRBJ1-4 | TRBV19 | TGTGCCAGTAGTATAGATTCCGGGTCTGGTGAAAAACTGTTTTTT | CASSIDSGSGEKLFF
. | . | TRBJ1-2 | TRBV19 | TGTGCCAGTAGTTTCTCGGGACTTAACTATGGCTACACCTTC | CASSFSGLNYGYTF
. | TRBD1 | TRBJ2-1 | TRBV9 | TGTGCCAGCAGCGTAGTTGTGAGGGGGCGTTTAAATGAGCAGTTCTTC | CASSVVVRGRLNEQFF
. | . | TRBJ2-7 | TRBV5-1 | TGCGCCAGCAGCTTCGGGTCGTACGAGCAGTACTTC | CASSFGSYEQYF
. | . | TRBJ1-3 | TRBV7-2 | TGTGCCAGCAGCTTTGAAGGGGCTGGAAACACCATATATTTT | CASSFEGAGNTIYF
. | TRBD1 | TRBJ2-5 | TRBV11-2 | TGTGCCAGCAGCTTGGGACAGGGTATGGGGCAAGAGACCCAGTACTTC | CASSLGQGMGQETQYF
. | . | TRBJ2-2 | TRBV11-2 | TGTGCCAGCAGCCCACAGGTCCCCACCGGGGAGCTGTTTTTT | CASSPQVPTGELFF
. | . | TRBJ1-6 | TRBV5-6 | TGTGCCAGCACGAGAGGGGGTTCACCCCTCCACTTT | CASTRGGSPLHF
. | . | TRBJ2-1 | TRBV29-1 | TGCAGCGTTGAATTTACTAGCTCCTACAATGAGCAGTTCTTC | CSVEFTSSYNEQFF
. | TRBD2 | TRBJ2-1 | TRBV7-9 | TGTGCCAGCGGGGTAGCGGGAGGCAATGAGCAGTTCTTC | CASGVAGGNEQFF
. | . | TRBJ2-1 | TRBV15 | TGTGCCACCAGCAGAGATCATGTCAATGAGCAGTTCTTC | CATSRDHVNEQFF
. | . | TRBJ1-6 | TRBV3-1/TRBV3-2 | TGTGCCAGCAGCCAAGGAGGTAGTTCACCCCTCCACTTT | CASSQGGSSPLHF
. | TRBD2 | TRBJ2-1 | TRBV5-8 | TGTGCCAGCAGCTCCGGGACTAGCACGTACAATGAGCAGTTCTTC | CASSSGTSTYNEQFF
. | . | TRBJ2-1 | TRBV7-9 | TGTGCCAGCAGCTTACGCAGCTCAGTGTCGGGCAATGAGCAGTTCTTC | CASSLRSSVSGNEQFF
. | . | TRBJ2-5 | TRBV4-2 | TGTGCCAGCAGCCCCATGACGGGGGAAAAAGAGACCCAGTACTTC | CASSPMTGEKETQYF